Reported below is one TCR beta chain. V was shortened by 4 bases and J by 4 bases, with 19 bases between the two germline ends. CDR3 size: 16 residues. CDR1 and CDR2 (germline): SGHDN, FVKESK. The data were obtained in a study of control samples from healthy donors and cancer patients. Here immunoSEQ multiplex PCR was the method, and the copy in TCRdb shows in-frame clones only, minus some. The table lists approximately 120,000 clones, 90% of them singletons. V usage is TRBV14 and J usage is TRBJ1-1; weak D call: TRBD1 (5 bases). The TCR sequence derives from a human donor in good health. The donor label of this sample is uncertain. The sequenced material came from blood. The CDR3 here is CASSLITGTWGTEAFF. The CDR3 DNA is TGTGCCAGCAGCCTTATCACCGGGACCTGGGGCACTGAAGCTTTCTTT.